The 24 T cell receptor beta chains below come from one sample, sequenced in a study of regulatory T cells in long-lasting Graves disease. Relying on iRepertoire HTBI primers and Arm-PCR of CDR3 regions, the team built TCR beta libraries. TCRdb recomputed calls from the multiplex PCR reads with MiXCR, one row per CDR3 protein. Among about 500,000 distinct CDR3 sequences listed, 12% were seen once. Time point noted: newly diagnosed GD, antithyroid drugs for less than 3 months. There was RNA extracted from PBMCs, and the TCR library was made from it. The sample also formed part of further work on T cells in Graves' hyperthyroidism and ophthalmopathy.

The sequences come from peripheral blood mononuclear cells (PBMCs), collected at new diagnosis, from a patient treated with antithyroid drugs. Receptors originate from a woman in her thirties with Graves disease.

This clonotype was counted at least ten times. V and J are TRBV3-1 and TRBJ1-1, with a possible D match to TRBD1 (5 bases). V gave up 3 bases and J gave up 5 bases, with 16 bases separating them. Germline CDR1 reads LGHDT; CDR2 reads YNNKEL (reference sequence). The CDR3 contains 15 residues. CDR3 in amino acids: CASSHGWGGRTEAFF. The DNA of the CDR3 is TGTGCCAGCAGCCACGGTTGGGGGGGAAGAACTGAAGCTTTCTTT.

This clonotype has at least ten counts. The V call is TRBV28, the J call TRBJ2-5; 12 bases align to TRBD2. With V trimmed by 3 bases and J by 0 bases, 11 bases remained unmatched. CDR1 MDHEN and CDR2 SYDVKM come from the germline V gene. CDR3 length equals 19 residues. For the CDR3, the DNA is TGTGCCAGCAGTTTCGGGCTAGCGGGAGGGCCGCTTTACCAAGAGACCCAGTACTTC. This encodes CASSFGLAGGPLYQETQYF.

This clonotype was observed at least ten times. This rearrangement joins TRBV9 to TRBJ1-2, with 12 bases lining up with TRBD1. The CDR3 is 14 residues long. J was trimmed by 8 bases and V by 0 bases; bases with no gene match: 2. The germline V gene has CDR1 SGDLS and CDR2 YYNGEE. The CDR3 is CASSVGGTGGGYTF. CDR3 nucleotide sequence: TGTGCCAGCAGCGTAGGGGGGACAGGGGGCGGCTACACCTTC.

This clonotype has at least ten counts. The rearrangement joins TRBV5-6 to TRBJ1-6, with D unresolved. The germline CDR1 and CDR2 sequences are SGHDT and YYEEEE. Trimming stripped 0 bases from V and 10 bases from J, with 11 bases between. The CDR3 has 14 amino acids. CDR3 nucleotides: TGTGCCAGCAGCTTGGGCGGGCCTCCATCACCCCTCCACTTT. This codes for CASSLGGPPSPLHF.

In its sample, this clonotype was seen many times. The chain has TRBV29-1 and TRBJ2-5, with D uncertain. The germline V and J ends were trimmed by 3 bases and 2 bases, with 16 bases remaining between them. The CDR3 length is 15 residues. Germline V gene sequence: CDR1 SQVTM, CDR2 ANQGSEA. The CDR3 is CSVDPGWNHQETQYF. The CDR3 nucleotides are TGCAGCGTTGATCCCGGGTGGAACCATCAAGAGACCCAGTACTTC.

The chain recombines TRBV6-1 with TRBJ1-5; 9 bases align to TRBD1. J was trimmed by 1 base and V by 6 bases; bases with no gene match: 10. The CDR3 has 17 amino acids. Germline loops: CDR1 MNHNS, CDR2 SASEGT. CDR3 DNA sequence: TGTGCCAGCAGCCCGGACAGGGGTGGATGGAGCAATCAGCCCCAGCATTTT. As protein: CASSPDRGGWSNQPQHF.

This clonotype was observed a few times. The V and J genes are TRBV18 and TRBJ2-7; D gene ambiguous. CDR3 length equals 15 residues. V lost 3 bases, J lost 0 bases, and 12 bases lay in between. Germline V gene data show CDR1 as KGHSH and CDR2 as LQKENI. The DNA for the CDR3 is TGTGCCAGCTCACCCCGTGGGTCTCTCTCCTACGAGCAGTACTTC. Translating gives CASSPRGSLSYEQYF.

Many counts were recorded for this clonotype. This chain connects TRBV3-1 to TRBJ1-5; D is undetermined. The ends were cut back, 1 base at V and 5 bases at J, with 3 bases in the middle. Germline V gene sequence: CDR1 LGHDT, CDR2 YNNKEL (reference sequence). The CDR3 has 12 residues. CDR3 sequence: CASSQGYQPQHF. CDR3 sequence (DNA): TGTGCCAGCAGCCAAGGGTATCAGCCCCAGCATTTT.

This clonotype was found many times. V usage is TRBV30 and J usage is TRBJ1-1, with D perhaps TRBD1 (5 bases). The V gene's germline CDR1 is GTSNPN and CDR2 SVGIG (reference sequence). Trimming removed 5 bases at V and 0 bases at J, with 22 bases between. The CDR3 runs to 17 residues. This CDR3 is CAWARRVRGIMNTEAFF. CDR3 DNA sequence: TGTGCCTGGGCACGCCGAGTCCGGGGCATTATGAACACTGAAGCTTTCTTT.

V is TRBV7-9 and J is TRBJ2-1, with 9 positions matching TRBD1. There are 17 residues in the CDR3. The trim removed 6 bases at V and 2 bases at J, leaving 11 bases unmatched. CDR1 and CDR2 from the germline V gene are SEHNR and FQNEAQ (reference sequence). The CDR3 reads CASRPKTRDRAYNEQFF. The CDR3 region has the DNA TGTGCCAGCAGACCTAAAACCCGGGACAGGGCCTACAATGAGCAGTTCTTC.

This clonotype was detected ten times or more. V is TRBV3-1 and J is TRBJ1-4; D is uncertain. The CDR3 contains 15 residues. CDR1 is LGHDT, CDR2 YNNKEL, per germline (reference sequence). Trimming cost V 0 bases and J 13 bases, with 18 bases left between them. DNA for the CDR3: TGTGCCAGCAGCCAAGATTCGATGGTGACGGAAGGACTGTTTTTT. This encodes CASSQDSMVTEGLFF. The variable domain in full, completed from reference TRBV3-1 and TRBJ1-4, reads DTAVSQTPKYLVTQMGNDKSIKCEQNLGHDTMYWYKQDSKKFLKIMFSYNNKELIINETVPNRFSPKSPDKAHLNLHINSLELGDSAVYFCASSQDSMVTEGLFFGSGTQLSVL.

The table lists this clonotype with many counts. The chain recombines TRBV7-9 with TRBJ2-7; D possibly corresponds to TRBD2 (6 bases). Trimming removed 1 base at V and 0 bases at J, with 10 bases between. Germline CDR1 is SEHNR and CDR2 is FQNEAQ (reference sequence). The CDR3 is made up of 15 amino acids. CDR3 nucleotide sequence: TGTGCCAGCAGCTTAGGGGACTTAAGCTCCTACGAGCAGTACTTC. The encoded protein is CASSLGDLSSYEQYF. Full variable domain (rest looked up from reference TRBV7-9 and TRBJ2-7): DTGVSQNPRHKITKRGQNVTFRCDPISEHNRLYWYRQTLGQGPEFLTYFQNEAQLEKSRLLSDRFSAERPKGSFSTLEIQRTEQGDSAMYLCASSLGDLSSYEQYFGPGTRLTVT.

This clonotype was observed a handful of times. The rearrangement joins TRBV19 to TRBJ2-3, with TRBD2 identical over 11 bases. Judging by the DNA end, TRBJ2-5 fits better; the J call may be wrong. Germline loops: CDR1 LNHDA, CDR2 SQIVND (reference sequence). This CDR3 contains 14 residues. CDR3 loop: CAVAGGPFGETQYF. CDR3 nucleotides: TGTGCCGTAGCGGGAGGGCCGTTTGGGGAGACCCAGTACTTC.

This clonotype occurred a few times. V and J are TRBV7-6 and TRBJ2-1, with D maybe TRBD2 (6 bases). This CDR3 has 18 residues. With 2 bases removed from V and 0 bases from J, the gap between germline ends came to 17 bases. Per the germline V gene, CDR1 is SGHVS and CDR2 is FNYEAQ. CDR3 coding DNA: TGTGCCAGCAGCTTACGGGCGGGGACCGTGAGCTCCTACAATGAGCAGTTCTTC. Translating gives CASSLRAGTVSSYNEQFF.

This clonotype was seen ten or more times. CDR3 region: CASSFLGFGEQFF. The CDR3 region has the DNA TGTGCCAGCAGCTTCTTGGGGTTTGGTGAGCAGTTCTTC. This chain joins TRBV7-3 and TRBJ2-1; D is uncertain. The germline gives CDR1 SGHTA, CDR2 FQGTGA. The CDR3 runs 13 residues. Trimming took 3 bases from V and 9 from J, leaving 12 bases between them.

At least ten counts were recorded for this clonotype. The V and J genes are TRBV14 and TRBJ1-4, with no clear D. The V end lost 2 bases, the J end lost 6 bases, and 7 bases lay between the germline ends. Germline CDR1 and CDR2: SGHDN and FVKESK. CDR3 length: 13 amino acids. The CDR3 DNA reads TGTGCCAGCAGCCAAACGGGGTATGAAAAACTGTTTTTT. Translating it yields CASSQTGYEKLFF.

This clonotype was picked up many times. The rearrangement uses TRBV30 and TRBJ2-1, with 7 bases that match TRBD2. CDR3 length: 14 amino acids. With 5 bases clipped from V and 0 bases from J, the junction kept 4 bases outside the gene matches. The germline V gene encodes CDR1 GTSNPN and CDR2 SVGIG (reference sequence). CDR3 nucleotides: TGTGCCTGGGGGGGGGGGAACTCCTACAATGAGCAGTTCTTC. Amino acid sequence: CAWGGGNSYNEQFF. The full variable domain, with the rest looked up from reference TRBV30 and TRBJ2-1, is SQTIHQWPATLVQPVGSPLSLECTVEGTSNPNLYWYRQAAGRGLQLLFYSVGIGQISSEVPQNLSASRPQDRQFILSSKKLLLSDSGFYLCAWGGGNSYNEQFFGPGTRLTVL.

This clonotype was observed many times. V is TRBV12-3 or TRBV12-4 and J is TRBJ1-4; D is undetermined. This CDR3 has 16 residues. Trimming took 3 bases from V and 0 from J, leaving 11 bases between them. The CDR3 region has the DNA TGTGCCAGCAGTTTTAGGGCAGACCCAACTAATGAAAAACTGTTTTTT. Amino acid sequence: CASSFRADPTNEKLFF.

In its sample, this clonotype was seen many times. This chain connects TRBV29-1 to TRBJ2-5, with 12 positions matching TRBD2. This CDR3 region has 17 residues. Germline trimming cut 6 bases from V and 1 base from J; bases unmatched to any gene: 12. Per germline, CDR1 SQVTM and CDR2 ANQGSEA. CDR3 nucleotide sequence: TGCAGCGTCCAAGGCGCTAGCGGGAGGGCCGGCCAAGAGACCCAGTACTTC. Amino acids: CSVQGASGRAGQETQYF.

This clonotype was picked up a small number of times. The chain recombines TRBV7-9 with TRBJ1-4; D not certain. The CDR3 consists of 14 residues. V was pared by 6 bases and J by 8 bases, with 16 bases between. The germline CDR1 and CDR2 sequences are SEHNR and FQNEAQ (reference sequence). CDR3 bases: TGTGCCAGCAGGCCGGACTGGGGAAGGGAAAAACTGTTTTTT. It translates to CASRPDWGREKLFF.

There are many counts of this clonotype. The chain links TRBV27 to TRBJ2-1; D unresolved. V was cut by 5 bases and J by 6 bases, with 8 bases left in between. CDR3 size: 12 residues. Looked up from germline, CDR1 is MNHEY and CDR2 is SMNVEV (reference sequence). The CDR3 coding sequence is TGTGCCAGCAGTATGACGGGCAATGAGCAGTTCTTC. It is translated as CASSMTGNEQFF.

This clonotype has at least ten counts. The V gene is TRBV2, the J gene TRBJ1-4; D remains ambiguous. CDR1 is SNHLY, CDR2 FYNNEI, per germline. This CDR3 has 13 residues. Trimming stripped 7 bases from V and 12 bases from J, with 18 bases between. The CDR3 region has the DNA TGTGCCAGCACGGCAACCGGACGGGGAGAACTGTTTTTT. Its protein product is CASTATGRGELFF.

The chain recombines TRBV20-1 with TRBJ2-7; TRBD2 agrees at 9 bases. V was clipped by 3 bases and J by 0 bases; unmatched bases: 6. The CDR3 consists of 15 residues. CDR1 and CDR2 (germline): DFQATT, SNEGSKA (reference sequence). CDR3: CSARDSGGISYEQYF. As DNA, the CDR3 is TGCAGTGCTAGGGACAGCGGGGGGATCTCCTACGAGCAGTACTTC.

This clonotype was picked up a small number of times. The J gene is TRBJ1-1, the V gene TRBV27; maybe TRBD1 (5 bases). The V gene lost 6 bases and the J gene lost 1 base, with 21 bases spanning the gap. The CDR3 is 17 residues long. Per the germline V gene, CDR1 is MNHEY and CDR2 is SMNVEV (reference sequence). CDR3 nucleotide sequence: TGTGCCAGCAGCCCTCTGGGGCTGTTCTATCCGAACACTGAAGCTTTCTTT. Amino acids: CASSPLGLFYPNTEAFF.